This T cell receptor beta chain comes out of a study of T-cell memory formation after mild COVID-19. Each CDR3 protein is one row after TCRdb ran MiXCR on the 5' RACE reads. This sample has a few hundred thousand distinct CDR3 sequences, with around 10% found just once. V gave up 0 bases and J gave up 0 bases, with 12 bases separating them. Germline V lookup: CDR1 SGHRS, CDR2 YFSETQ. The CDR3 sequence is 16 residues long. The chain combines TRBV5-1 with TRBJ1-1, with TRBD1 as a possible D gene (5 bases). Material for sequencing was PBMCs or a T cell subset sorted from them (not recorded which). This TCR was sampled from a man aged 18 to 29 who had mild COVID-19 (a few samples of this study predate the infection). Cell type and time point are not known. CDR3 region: CASSLAWGGMNTEAFF. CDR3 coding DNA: TGCGCCAGCAGCTTGGCCTGGGGGGGAATGAACACTGAAGCTTTCTTT.